Below are 29 T cell receptor beta chains sequenced from a single sample in a study of blood T cell repertoires in COVID-19. The method was immunoSEQ multiplex PCR; TCRdb's version includes in-frame clones alone and lacks a portion of them. The sample carries roughly 230,000 clones, roughly 85% recorded once. Sequencing was done on a sample of peripheral blood. Source of these receptors: a man in his forties or fifties with COVID-19, enrolled during active disease.

The chain carries TRBV24-1 and TRBJ2-1; D not resolved. Germline values: CDR1 KGHDR, CDR2 SFDVKD. Deletions cut 10 bases from V and 7 bases from J, with 13 bases between. The CDR3 runs 12 residues. CDR3 residues: CATTGDFNEQFF. CDR3 in DNA: TGTGCCACGACGGGTGATTTTAATGAGCAGTTCTTC.

This sequence joins TRBV7-2 and TRBJ1-5, with TRBD1 identical over 8 bases. Germline values: CDR1 SGHTA, CDR2 FQGNSA. The CDR3 is 15 amino acids. Losses at the gene ends were 1 base for V and 6 bases for J; bases not matched to a gene: 5. CDR3 sequence (DNA): TGTGCCAGCAGCTTAGTTGCAGGGGGCGGTCAGCCCCAGCATTTT. Protein sequence: CASSLVAGGGQPQHF. The full variable domain, rest sourced from reference TRBV7-2 and TRBJ1-5, is GAGVSQSPSNKVTEKGKDVELRCDPISGHTALYWYRQSLGQGLEFLIYFQGNSAPDKSGLPSDRFSAERTGGSVSTLTIQRTQQEDSAVYLCASSLVAGGGQPQHFGDGTRLSIL.

Only one count was recorded for this clone. The rearrangement links TRBV7-6 to TRBJ1-3; D uncertain. Germline V CDR1 and CDR2: SGHVS, FNYEAQ. V gave up 1 base and J gave up 4 bases, with 11 bases separating them. This CDR3 comprises 15 residues. CDR3: CASSLGLGTGNTIYF. In nucleotides, the CDR3 is TGTGCCAGCAGCTTAGGGCTGGGCACCGGAAACACCATATATTTT.

V usage is TRBV4-3 and J usage is TRBJ2-1, with D unresolved. Germline values: CDR1 LGHNA, CDR2 YSLEER. The CDR3 sequence is 14 residues long. V was cut by 0 bases and J by 5 bases, with 8 bases left in between. CDR3 amino acids: CASSQDGRNNEQFF. CDR3 DNA sequence: TGCGCCAGCAGCCAAGATGGCCGTAACAATGAGCAGTTCTTC.

This clone was seen a single time. This chain connects TRBV7-6 to TRBJ2-6; TRBD2 is a possible D gene (5 bases). The CDR3 totals 18 residues. Germline CDR1 reads SGHVS; CDR2 reads FNYEAQ. V was shortened by 3 bases and J by 0 bases, with 15 bases between the two germline ends. The CDR3 loop is CASSLEAGFLSGANVLTF. The CDR3 coding sequence is TGTGCCAGCAGCTTGGAGGCTGGGTTCCTCTCTGGGGCCAACGTCCTGACTTTC.

This clone was detected a few times. CDR3 amino acids: CASSVGTMMETQYF. Here the CDR3 DNA reads TGTGCCAGCAGCGTAGGGACTATGATGGAGACCCAGTACTTC. The chain carries TRBV9 and TRBJ2-5; maybe TRBD2 (6 bases). This CDR3 is built from 14 residues. Germline V gives CDR1 SGDLS, CDR2 YYNGEE. Trimming removed 0 bases from V and 5 bases from J, with 11 bases in between.

The chain uses TRBV14 and TRBJ2-2; 8 bases agree with TRBD1. CDR3 length equals 17 residues. Trimming cost V 3 bases and J 4 bases; bases outside gene matches: 10. Germline V CDR1 and CDR2: SGHDN, FVKESK. The CDR3 sequence: CASSHVGRGRTTGELFF. The CDR3 DNA reads TGTGCCAGCAGCCACGTCGGCAGGGGGCGCACCACCGGGGAGCTGTTTTTT.

In this sample, this clone turned up a few times. V gene TRBV2 combines with J gene TRBJ2-5; 7 nucleotides agree with TRBD1. The CDR3 is 14 residues long. Per germline, CDR1 SNHLY and CDR2 FYNNEI. The V and J ends lost 6 bases and 0 bases, in that order; junction bases with no gene match: 4. The CDR3 nucleotides are TGTGCCAGCAGCAAACAGGGGTACCAAGAGACCCAGTACTTC. Its translation: CASSKQGYQETQYF.

The chain has TRBV19 and TRBJ1-1; 7 positions agree with TRBD1. Unmatched junction bases numbered 8, after V lost 4 bases and J lost 0 bases. CDR1 and CDR2 from the germline V gene are LNHDA and SQIVND (reference sequence). The CDR3 is 16 residues long. The DNA of the CDR3 is TGTGCCAGTAGTACCGGGAAGGGACAGCTGAACACTGAAGCTTTCTTT. As protein: CASSTGKGQLNTEAFF. The full variable domain, in which reference TRBV19 and TRBJ1-1 provide the parts outside the CDR3, is DGGITQSPKYLFRKEGQNVTLSCEQNLNHDAMYWYRQDPGQGLRLIYYSQIVNDFQKGDIAEGYSVSREKKESFPLTVTSAQKNPTAFYLCASSTGKGQLNTEAFFGQGTRLTVV.

The V and J genes are TRBV5-5 and TRBJ2-1; 7 positions agree with TRBD1. Germline CDR1 and CDR2: SGHKS and YYEKEE (reference sequence). This CDR3 comprises 11 residues. J gave up 16 bases and V 5 bases, and 9 bases lay outside the gene matches. CDR3 loop: CASRSDRVLFF. The CDR3 bases are TGTGCCAGCAGATCTGACAGGGTCCTATTCTTC.

This chain uses TRBV14 with TRBJ1-2; D ambiguous. V shed 4 bases and J shed 2 bases, with 11 bases lying between them. Germline V gene data show CDR1 as SGHDN and CDR2 as FVKESK. This CDR3 comprises 14 residues. CDR3 bases: TGTGCCAGCAGCCCGTGGCCCTCAAACTATGGCTACACCTTC. Translating it yields CASSPWPSNYGYTF.

This chain joins TRBV3-1 (or the pseudogene TRBV3-2) and TRBJ1-2, with D unclear. The CDR3 is 14 residues long. V lost 0 bases and J 3 bases, leaving 8 bases between the germline ends. Per germline, CDR1 LGHDT and CDR2 YNNKEL (reference sequence). The CDR3 spells CASSQDLEYYGYTF. CDR3 bases: TGTGCCAGCAGCCAAGATTTGGAGTACTATGGCTACACCTTC.

V usage is TRBV7-8 and J usage is TRBJ2-1, with 15 bases that match TRBD2. The CDR3 is 20 residues long. Germline V gene sequence: CDR1 SGHVS, CDR2 FQNEAQ. Trimming took 3 bases from V and 1 from J; bases not matched to a gene: 10. The CDR3 sequence: CASSFRRTSGGVWSYNEQFF. CDR3 DNA sequence: TGTGCCAGCAGCTTTAGACGGACTAGCGGGGGGGTTTGGTCCTACAATGAGCAGTTCTTC.

This sequence joins TRBV6-1 and TRBJ1-1, with TRBD1 matching over 8 bases. J gave up 4 bases and V 2 bases, and 3 bases lay outside the gene matches. There are 14 residues in the CDR3. CDR1 is MNHNS and CDR2 is SASEGT in the germline V gene. DNA for the CDR3: TGTGCCAGCAGTGAACGGGGACAGGTCACTGAAGCTTTCTTT. Its translation: CASSERGQVTEAFF.

The chain joins TRBV11-3 to TRBJ2-1; 9 positions match TRBD2. The germline V gene encodes CDR1 SGHNT and CDR2 YENEEA. The CDR3 loop spans 15 amino acids. The J segment lost 5 bases and the V segment lost 4 bases, leaving 6 bases of the junction unmatched. CDR3 nucleotides: TGTGCCAGCAGCTCGGCGGGGGGGGCCCACAATGAGCAGTTCTTC. The encoded protein is CASSSAGGAHNEQFF.

V and J are TRBV7-2 and TRBJ2-7; D ambiguous. With 1 base removed from V and 6 bases from J, the gap between germline ends came to 7 bases. The CDR3 consists of 12 residues. Germline CDR1 SGHTA, CDR2 FQGNSA. The CDR3 loop is CASSLGLAEQYF. The DNA for the CDR3 is TGTGCCAGCAGCTTAGGGCTTGCCGAGCAGTACTTC.

The V gene is TRBV18, the J gene TRBJ1-4, with D perhaps TRBD1 (5 bases). This CDR3 is 16 amino acids long. Per germline, CDR1 KGHSH and CDR2 LQKENI. V shed 3 bases and J shed 7 bases, with 18 bases lying between them. CDR3 bases: TGTGCCAGCTCACCCCTTGGAACGGGGGTTAGTGAAAAACTGTTTTTT. Protein product: CASSPLGTGVSEKLFF.

This clone was detected a few times. This chain connects TRBV7-9 to TRBJ2-7; D is possibly TRBD2 (6 bases). The CDR3 is 16 residues long. Germline V gives CDR1 SEHNR, CDR2 FQNEAQ (reference sequence). V was cut by 5 bases and J by 0 bases, with 17 bases left in between. The CDR3, as DNA: TGTGCCAGCAGCCCCAGACCGAGGGACTCCTCCTACGAGCAGTACTTC. This gives the protein CASSPRPRDSSYEQYF.

The V gene is TRBV2, the J gene TRBJ1-2; 8 nucleotides line up with TRBD1. The junction had 11 bases not matched to a gene; V was cut back by 7 bases and J by 4 bases. Per the germline V gene, CDR1 is SNHLY and CDR2 is FYNNEI. The CDR3 is 15 amino acids. This CDR3 is CASIEAPTGAYGYTF. In nucleotides, the CDR3 is TGTGCCAGCATAGAGGCGCCGACAGGGGCCTATGGCTACACCTTC.

This clone is a singleton in its sample. The rearrangement uses TRBV4-1 and TRBJ2-7, with a tentative D call TRBD1 (6 bases). The germline V gene encodes CDR1 MGHRA and CDR2 YSYEKL. V dropped 0 bases and J dropped 3 bases, with 18 bases sitting between them. CDR3 length: 17 residues. The CDR3 region has the DNA TGCGCCAGCAGCCAAGAGACAAGGACAGCACCATACTACGAGCAGTACTTC. This sequence encodes CASSQETRTAPYYEQYF.

The chain uses TRBV25-1 and TRBJ1-1; possible D gene TRBD1, 6 bases. V lost 6 bases to trimming and J lost 1 base, with 15 bases between them. Germline lookup yields CDR1 MGHDK and CDR2 SYGVNS. The CDR3 has 15 residues. The CDR3 protein is CASSGLGGGNTEAFF. CDR3 bases: TGTGCCAGCAGCGGCCTTGGGGGCGGGAACACTGAAGCTTTCTTT.

The chain links TRBV18 to TRBJ2-5; tentative D call: TRBD2 (6 bases). This CDR3 region has 15 residues. CDR1 is KGHSH and CDR2 is LQKENI in the germline V gene. V was pared by 3 bases and J by 3 bases, with 14 bases between. The CDR3 region has the DNA TGTGCCAGCTCACCGGACTGGGGGGTCGAAGAGACCCAGTACTTC. Translating gives CASSPDWGVEETQYF.

V is TRBV20-1 and J is TRBJ2-7, with TRBD2 matching 8 bases. With 7 bases clipped from V and 2 bases from J, the junction kept 1 base outside the gene matches. The CDR3 totals 11 residues. Looked up from germline, CDR1 is DFQATT and CDR2 is SNEGSKA (reference sequence). In DNA, the CDR3 is TGCAGTGTGCGGGGGGCCTACGAGCAGTACTTC. Protein product: CSVRGAYEQYF.

The gene calls are TRBV5-1 and TRBJ1-6, with D hard to call. The CDR3 runs 14 residues. Per the germline V gene, CDR1 is SGHRS and CDR2 is YFSETQ. V lost 0 bases and J lost 5, with 6 bases in between. The CDR3 sequence is CASSLAGDNSPLHF. For the CDR3, the DNA is TGCGCCAGCAGCTTGGCCGGAGATAATTCACCCCTCCACTTT.

The chain employs TRBV3-1 (or the pseudogene TRBV3-2) and TRBJ2-7, with D hard to call. CDR1 and CDR2 from the germline V gene are LGHDT and YNNKEL (reference sequence). This CDR3 is 15 amino acids long. V lost 1 base and J 2 bases, leaving 12 bases between the germline ends. The CDR3 spells CASSQAFLGAYEQYF. The CDR3 nucleotides are TGTGCCAGCAGCCAAGCCTTCCTGGGCGCCTACGAGCAGTACTTC.

The chain joins TRBV10-3 to TRBJ2-3; 12 nucleotides line up with TRBD2. Germline V CDR1 and CDR2: ENHRY, SYGVKD. CDR3 length: 17 residues. Losses at the gene ends were 5 bases for V and 2 bases for J; bases not matched to a gene: 8. The CDR3 here is CAISKGLAGDVTDTQYF. As DNA, the CDR3 is TGTGCCATCAGTAAGGGACTAGCGGGTGACGTCACAGATACGCAGTATTTT.

The chain links TRBV15 to TRBJ2-3, with D possibly TRBD2 on 5 matching bases. The CDR3 is made up of 18 amino acids. Between the trimmed V and J ends, which lost 3 bases and 0 bases, there was a span of 19 bases. Germline V CDR1 and CDR2: LNHNV, YYDKDF (reference sequence). The CDR3 is CATSSGDGVYSSTDTQYF. The CDR3 DNA reads as TGTGCCACCAGCAGTGGAGACGGGGTCTATTCTAGCACAGATACGCAGTATTTT.

The rearrangement uses TRBV3-1 (or the pseudogene TRBV3-2) and TRBJ1-2; D not resolved. With 5 bases removed from V and 2 bases from J, the gap between germline ends came to 21 bases. Germline loops: CDR1 LGHDT, CDR2 YNNKEL (reference sequence). The CDR3 contains 17 residues. The CDR3 DNA reads as TGTGCCAGCAGCGATACTCCCGGAGACCTTCTAAACTATGGCTACACCTTC. Translated: CASSDTPGDLLNYGYTF.

This chain uses TRBV4-2 with TRBJ1-5; no clear D gene. The CDR3 has 16 residues. The V gene's germline CDR1 is LGHNA and CDR2 YNFKEQ. Between the trimmed V and J ends, which lost 0 bases and 4 bases, there was a span of 13 bases. The chain's CDR3 is CASSQDFSDINQPQHF. CDR3 in DNA: TGTGCCAGCAGCCAAGATTTTAGCGACATAAATCAGCCCCAGCATTTT.